A selection of T cell receptor beta chains follows, all from one sample in a study of T cell repertoires in cytomegalovirus infection. TCRdb re-analysed the reads in MiXCR, keeping a single row per CDR3 protein. This repertoire shows 290,000 or so distinct CDR3 sequences, about a tenth found once; its top ten account for about 2.3%. Sequencing was performed on PBMCs. The receptor set was obtained from a human donor in good health (CMV status not recorded). Some clones in this sample may be carry-over from other donors' samples. Both conserved end residues are part of each CDR3. The order of the fields is clone size, J gene, D gene, V gene, CDR3 protein, CDR3 DNA. The D gene is left open where the match is weak. Only part of the rows carry a size: once, few, many, or a class if the clone is expanded.

>many|TRBJ1-1|-|TRBV7-8
CASSYRLDKSTEAFF
TGTGCCAGCAGCTACCGACTTGACAAAAGCACTGAAGCTTTCTTT
>-|TRBJ2-7|-|TRBV7-4
CASTQGGAKQQYF
TGTGCCAGCACCCAAGGGGGGGCTAAGCAGCAGTACTTC
>many|TRBJ2-7|-|TRBV13
CASSPIPHRDYEQYF
TGTGCCAGCAGCCCTATCCCGCACAGGGACTACGAGCAGTACTTC
>many|TRBJ1-1|-|TRBV19
CASSITVRVAEAFF
TGTGCCAGTAGTATTACAGTAAGGGTGGCTGAAGCTTTCTTT
>many|TRBJ1-2|TRBD1|TRBV28
CASSRNRGPYGYTF
TGTGCCAGCAGCCGAAACAGGGGGCCCTATGGCTACACCTTC
>many|TRBJ2-5|TRBD2|TRBV7-9
CASTPGREQETQYF
TGTGCCAGCACCCCCGGGAGGGAGCAAGAGACCCAGTACTTC
>-|TRBJ2-4|-|TRBV28
CASSPHSPLDEVEYF
TGTGCCAGCAGTCCACATTCCCCTTTGGACGAAGTGGAGTACTTC
>many|TRBJ2-1|TRBD2|TRBV6-6
CASSYSSGGAYNEQFF
TGTGCCAGCAGTTACTCGAGCGGGGGGGCCTACAATGAGCAGTTCTTC
>-|TRBJ1-2|-|TRBV20-1
CSARVRDYGYTF
TGCAGTGCTAGAGTCAGGGACTATGGCTACACCTTC
>many|TRBJ1-3|-|TRBV20-1
CSARGPFRDTIYF
TGCAGTGCTAGAGGTCCTTTCAGGGACACCATATATTTT
>-|TRBJ1-1|-|TRBV14
CASSQDGPRELGTEAFF
TGTGCCAGCAGCCAAGATGGGCCGCGAGAGTTGGGCACTGAAGCTTTCTTT
>-|TRBJ2-3|-|TRBV29-1
CSVERSHTDTQYF
TGCAGCGTTGAGAGGTCACACACAGATACGCAGTATTTT